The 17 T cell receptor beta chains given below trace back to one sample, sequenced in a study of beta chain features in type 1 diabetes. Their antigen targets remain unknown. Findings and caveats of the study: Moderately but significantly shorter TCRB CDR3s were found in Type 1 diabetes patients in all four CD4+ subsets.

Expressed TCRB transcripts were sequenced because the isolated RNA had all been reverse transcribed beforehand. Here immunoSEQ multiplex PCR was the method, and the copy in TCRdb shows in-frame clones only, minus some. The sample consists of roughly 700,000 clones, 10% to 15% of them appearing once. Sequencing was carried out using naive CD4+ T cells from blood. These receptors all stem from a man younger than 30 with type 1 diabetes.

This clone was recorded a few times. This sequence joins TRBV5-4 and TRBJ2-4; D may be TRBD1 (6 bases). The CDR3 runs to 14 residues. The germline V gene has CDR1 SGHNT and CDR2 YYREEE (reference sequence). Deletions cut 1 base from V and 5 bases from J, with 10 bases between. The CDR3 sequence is CASSLRDKENIQYF. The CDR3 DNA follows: TGTGCCAGCAGCTTGCGGGACAAGGAAAACATTCAGTACTTC.

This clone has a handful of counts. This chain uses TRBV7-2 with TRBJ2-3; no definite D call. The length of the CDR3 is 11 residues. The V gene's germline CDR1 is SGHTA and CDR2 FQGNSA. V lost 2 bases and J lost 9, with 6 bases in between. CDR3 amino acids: CASSLPPTQYF. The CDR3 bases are TGTGCCAGCAGCTTACCCCCAACGCAGTATTTT.

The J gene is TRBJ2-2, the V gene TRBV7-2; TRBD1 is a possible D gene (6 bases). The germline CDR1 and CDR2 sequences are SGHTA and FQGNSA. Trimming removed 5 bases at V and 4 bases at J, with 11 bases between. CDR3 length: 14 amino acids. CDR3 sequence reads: CASSLVGATGELFF. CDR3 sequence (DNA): TGTGCCAGCAGCCTCGTGGGGGCCACCGGGGAGCTGTTTTTT.

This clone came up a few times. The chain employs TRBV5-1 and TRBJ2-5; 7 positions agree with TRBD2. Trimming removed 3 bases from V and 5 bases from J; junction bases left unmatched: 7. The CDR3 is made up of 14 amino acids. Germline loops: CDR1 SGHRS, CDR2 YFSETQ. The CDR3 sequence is CASSSPAGVETQYF. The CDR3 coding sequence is TGCGCCAGCAGCTCCCCTGCGGGGGTTGAGACCCAGTACTTC.

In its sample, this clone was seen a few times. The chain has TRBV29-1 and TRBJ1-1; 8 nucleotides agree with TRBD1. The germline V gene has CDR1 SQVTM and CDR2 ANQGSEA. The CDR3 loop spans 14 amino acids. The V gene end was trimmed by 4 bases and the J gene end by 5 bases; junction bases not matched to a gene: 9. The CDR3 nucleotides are TGCAGCGTTGCCTCCGGGACAGGAGGGACTGAAGCTTTCTTT. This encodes CSVASGTGGTEAFF.

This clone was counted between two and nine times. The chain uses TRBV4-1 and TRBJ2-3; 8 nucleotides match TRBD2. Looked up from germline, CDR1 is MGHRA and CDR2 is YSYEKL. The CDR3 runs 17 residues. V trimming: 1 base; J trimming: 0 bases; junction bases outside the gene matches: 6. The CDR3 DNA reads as TGCGCCAGCAGCCAAGGCCTTACTAGCGGAAGCACAGATACGCAGTATTTT. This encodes CASSQGLTSGSTDTQYF.

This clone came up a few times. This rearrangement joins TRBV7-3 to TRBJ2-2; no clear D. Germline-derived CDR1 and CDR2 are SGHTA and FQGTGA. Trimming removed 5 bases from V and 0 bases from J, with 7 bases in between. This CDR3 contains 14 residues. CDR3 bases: TGTGCCAGCAGCCGTTTGGCGAACACCGGGGAGCTGTTTTTT. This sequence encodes CASSRLANTGELFF.

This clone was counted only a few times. The CDR3 loop is CAWSAGGHQNTEAFF. CDR3 sequence (DNA): TGTGCCTGGAGTGCGGGGGGACACCAGAACACTGAAGCTTTCTTT. This chain joins TRBV30 and TRBJ1-1; D might be TRBD1 (6 bases). Trimming shortened V by 1 base and J by 1 base, and 13 bases separated the two germline ends. Germline lookup yields CDR1 GTSNPN and CDR2 SVGIG (reference sequence). The CDR3 totals 15 residues.

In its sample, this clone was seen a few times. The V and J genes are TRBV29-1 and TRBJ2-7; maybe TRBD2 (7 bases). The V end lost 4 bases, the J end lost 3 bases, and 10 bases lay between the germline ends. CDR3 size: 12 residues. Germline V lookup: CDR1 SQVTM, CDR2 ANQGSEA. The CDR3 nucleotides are TGCAGCGTTGGGGGGGGCCTCTACGAGCAGTACTTC. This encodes CSVGGGLYEQYF.

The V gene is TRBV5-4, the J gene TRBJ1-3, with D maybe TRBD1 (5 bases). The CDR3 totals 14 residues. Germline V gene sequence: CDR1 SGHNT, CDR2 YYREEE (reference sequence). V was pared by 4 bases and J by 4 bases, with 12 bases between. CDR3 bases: TGTGCCAGCAGCCTACGGGAGGGGGGAAACACCATATATTTT. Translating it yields CASSLREGGNTIYF. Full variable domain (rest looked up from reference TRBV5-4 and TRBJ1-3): ETGVTQSPTHLIKTRGQQVTLRCSSQSGHNTVSWYQQALGQGPQFIFQYYREEENGRGNFPPRFSGLQFPNYSSELNVNALELDDSALYLCASSLREGGNTIYFGEGSWLTVV.

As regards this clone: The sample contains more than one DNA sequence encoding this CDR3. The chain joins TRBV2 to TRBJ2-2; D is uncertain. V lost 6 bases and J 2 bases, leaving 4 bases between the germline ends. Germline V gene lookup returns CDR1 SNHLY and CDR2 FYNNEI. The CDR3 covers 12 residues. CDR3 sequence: CASRENTGELFF. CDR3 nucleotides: TGTGCCAGCAGGGAAAACACCGGGGAGCTGTTTTTT.

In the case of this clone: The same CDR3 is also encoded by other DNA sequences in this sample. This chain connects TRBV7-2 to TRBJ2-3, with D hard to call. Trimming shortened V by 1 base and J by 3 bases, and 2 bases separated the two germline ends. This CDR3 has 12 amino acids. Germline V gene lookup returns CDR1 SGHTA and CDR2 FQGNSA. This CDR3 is CASSLDTDTQYF. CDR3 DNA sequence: TGTGCCAGCAGCTTAGATACAGATACGCAGTATTTT. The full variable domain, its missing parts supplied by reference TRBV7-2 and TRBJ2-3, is GAGVSQSPSNKVTEKGKDVELRCDPISGHTALYWYRQSLGQGLEFLIYFQGNSAPDKSGLPSDRFSAERTGGSVSTLTIQRTQQEDSAVYLCASSLDTDTQYFGPGTRLTVL.

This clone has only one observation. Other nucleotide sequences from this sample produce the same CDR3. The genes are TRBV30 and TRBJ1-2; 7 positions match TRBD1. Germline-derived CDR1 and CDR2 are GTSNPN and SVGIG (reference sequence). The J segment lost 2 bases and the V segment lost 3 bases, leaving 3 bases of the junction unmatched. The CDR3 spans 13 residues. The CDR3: CAWSKQGNYGYTF. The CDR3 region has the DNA TGTGCCTGGAGCAAACAGGGGAACTATGGCTACACCTTC.

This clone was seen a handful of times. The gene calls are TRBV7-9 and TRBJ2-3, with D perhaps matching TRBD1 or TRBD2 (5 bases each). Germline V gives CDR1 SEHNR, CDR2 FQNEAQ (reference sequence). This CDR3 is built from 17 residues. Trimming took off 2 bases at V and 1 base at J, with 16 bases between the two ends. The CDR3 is CASSLMYGGGRTDTQYF. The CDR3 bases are TGTGCCAGCAGCTTAATGTATGGGGGTGGACGCACAGATACGCAGTATTTT.

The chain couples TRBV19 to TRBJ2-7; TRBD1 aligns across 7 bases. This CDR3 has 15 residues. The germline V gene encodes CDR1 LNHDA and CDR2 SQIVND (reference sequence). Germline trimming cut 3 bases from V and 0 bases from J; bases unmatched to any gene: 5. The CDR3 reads CASSIATGLSYEQYF. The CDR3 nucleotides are TGTGCCAGTAGTATTGCGACAGGGCTCTCCTACGAGCAGTACTTC.

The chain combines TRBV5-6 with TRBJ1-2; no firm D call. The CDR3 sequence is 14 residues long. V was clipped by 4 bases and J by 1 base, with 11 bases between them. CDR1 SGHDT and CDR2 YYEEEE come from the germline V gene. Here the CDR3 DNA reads TGTGCCAGCAGCGCGACACGAGATAACTATGGCTACACCTTC. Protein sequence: CASSATRDNYGYTF.

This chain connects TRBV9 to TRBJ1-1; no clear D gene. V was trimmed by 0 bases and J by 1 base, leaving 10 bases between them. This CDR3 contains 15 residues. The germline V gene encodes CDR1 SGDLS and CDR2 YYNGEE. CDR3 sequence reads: CASSVVGNPNTEAFF. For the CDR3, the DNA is TGTGCCAGCAGCGTAGTTGGTAACCCGAACACTGAAGCTTTCTTT.